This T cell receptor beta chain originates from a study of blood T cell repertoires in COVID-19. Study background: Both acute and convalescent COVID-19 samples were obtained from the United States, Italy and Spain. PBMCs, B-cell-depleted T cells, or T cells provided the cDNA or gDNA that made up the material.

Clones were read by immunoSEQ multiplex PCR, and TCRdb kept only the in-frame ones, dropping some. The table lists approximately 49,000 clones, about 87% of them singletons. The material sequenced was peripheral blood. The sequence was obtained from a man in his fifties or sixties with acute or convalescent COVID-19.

The CDR3 DNA is TGTGCCAGCAGTGACGGGGCGCGAGATACGCAGTATTTT. This gives the protein CASSDGARDTQYF. This chain uses TRBV6-4 with TRBJ2-3; TRBD1 is a possible D gene (5 bases). The CDR3 extends over 13 amino acids. CDR1 and CDR2 from the germline V gene are MRHNA and SNTAGT. Trimming left V 2 bases short and J 5 bases short, with 8 bases between.